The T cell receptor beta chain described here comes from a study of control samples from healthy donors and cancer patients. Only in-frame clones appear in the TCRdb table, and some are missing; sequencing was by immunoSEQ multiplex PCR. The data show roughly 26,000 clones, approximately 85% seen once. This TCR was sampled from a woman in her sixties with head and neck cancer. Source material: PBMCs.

This CDR3 reads CASSKEDTIYF. The CDR3 region has the DNA TGTGCCAGCAGTAAGGAGGACACCATATATTTT. The chain carries TRBV2 and TRBJ1-3; unclear D gene. CDR1 and CDR2 (germline): SNHLY, FYNNEI. Deletions cut 5 bases from V and 8 bases from J, with 7 bases between. The CDR3 totals 11 residues.